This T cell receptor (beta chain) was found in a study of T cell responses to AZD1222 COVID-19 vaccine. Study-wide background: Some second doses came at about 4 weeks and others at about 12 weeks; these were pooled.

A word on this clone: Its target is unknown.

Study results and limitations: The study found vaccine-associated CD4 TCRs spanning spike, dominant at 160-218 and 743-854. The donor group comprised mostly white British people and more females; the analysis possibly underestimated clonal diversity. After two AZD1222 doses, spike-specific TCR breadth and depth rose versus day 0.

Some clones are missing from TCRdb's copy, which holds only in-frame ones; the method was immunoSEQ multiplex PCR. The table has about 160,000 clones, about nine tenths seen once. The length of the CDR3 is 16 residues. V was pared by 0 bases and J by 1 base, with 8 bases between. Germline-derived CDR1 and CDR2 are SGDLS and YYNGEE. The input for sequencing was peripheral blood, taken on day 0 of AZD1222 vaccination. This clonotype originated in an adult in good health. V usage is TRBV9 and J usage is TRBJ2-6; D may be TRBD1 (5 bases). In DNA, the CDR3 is TGTGCCAGCAGCGTAGATAGGGGTTCTGGGGCCAACGTCCTGACTTTC. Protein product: CASSVDRGSGANVLTF.